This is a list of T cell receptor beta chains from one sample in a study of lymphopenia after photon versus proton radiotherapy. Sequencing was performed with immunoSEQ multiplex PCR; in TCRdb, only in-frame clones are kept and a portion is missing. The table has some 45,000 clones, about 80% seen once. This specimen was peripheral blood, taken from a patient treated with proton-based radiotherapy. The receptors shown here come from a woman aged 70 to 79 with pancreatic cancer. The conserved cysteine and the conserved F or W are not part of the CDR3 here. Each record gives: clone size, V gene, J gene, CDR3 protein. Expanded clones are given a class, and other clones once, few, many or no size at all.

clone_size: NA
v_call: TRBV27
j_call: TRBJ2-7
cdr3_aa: ASSFLRPRQGEIPASYEQY

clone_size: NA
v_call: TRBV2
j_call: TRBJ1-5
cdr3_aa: ASSEERQGFQPQH

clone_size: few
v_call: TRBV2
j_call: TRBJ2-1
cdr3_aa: ASSGLAGLNEQF

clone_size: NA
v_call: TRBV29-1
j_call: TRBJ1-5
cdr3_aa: SVGAGARQPQH

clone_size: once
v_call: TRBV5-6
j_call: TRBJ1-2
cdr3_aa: ASSLNPASNYGYT

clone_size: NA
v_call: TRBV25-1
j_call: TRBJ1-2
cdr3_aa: ASSKQGRGEGYT

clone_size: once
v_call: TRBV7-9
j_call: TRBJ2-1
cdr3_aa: ASSFIRDPENEQF

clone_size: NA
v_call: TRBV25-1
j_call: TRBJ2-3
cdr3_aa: ASSAASGSRDTQY

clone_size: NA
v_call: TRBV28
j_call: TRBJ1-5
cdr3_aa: ASHYSGAGNQPQH

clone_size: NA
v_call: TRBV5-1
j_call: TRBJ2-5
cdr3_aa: ASTRTGGAETQY

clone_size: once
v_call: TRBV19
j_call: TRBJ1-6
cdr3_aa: ASSMGQGASPLH

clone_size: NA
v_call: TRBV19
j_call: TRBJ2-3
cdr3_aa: ASRPPAYGQEGTDTQY

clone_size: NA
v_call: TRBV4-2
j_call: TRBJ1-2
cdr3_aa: ASSQEDRETNYGYT

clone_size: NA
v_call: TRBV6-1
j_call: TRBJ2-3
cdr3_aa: ASSESLLDTQY

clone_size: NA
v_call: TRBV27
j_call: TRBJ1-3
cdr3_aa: ASSLDGSSGNTIY

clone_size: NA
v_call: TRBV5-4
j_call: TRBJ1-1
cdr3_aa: ASSLDLTEAF

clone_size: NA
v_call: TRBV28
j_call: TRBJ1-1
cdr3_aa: ASSLTPGEETEAF

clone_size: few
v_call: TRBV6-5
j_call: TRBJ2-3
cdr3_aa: ASSYSGQPRTDTQY

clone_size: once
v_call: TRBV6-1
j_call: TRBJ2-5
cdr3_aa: ALGRDQETQY

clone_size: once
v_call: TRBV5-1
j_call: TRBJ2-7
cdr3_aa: ASSPRDSTYEQY

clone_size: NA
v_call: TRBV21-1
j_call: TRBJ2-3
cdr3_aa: ASSISGLADTQY

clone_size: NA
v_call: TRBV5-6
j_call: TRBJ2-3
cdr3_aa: ASSLLGLAGGTDTQY

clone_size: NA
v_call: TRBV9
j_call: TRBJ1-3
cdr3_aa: ASSVAGTGNTIY

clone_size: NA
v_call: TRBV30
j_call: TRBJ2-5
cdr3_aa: AWTTGAGLQETQY

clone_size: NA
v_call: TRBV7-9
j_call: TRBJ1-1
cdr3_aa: ASSQTTGMNTEAF

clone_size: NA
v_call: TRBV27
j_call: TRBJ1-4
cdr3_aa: ASSKTSGGPNEKLF

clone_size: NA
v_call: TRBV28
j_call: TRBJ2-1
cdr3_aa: ASSLRETRINEQF

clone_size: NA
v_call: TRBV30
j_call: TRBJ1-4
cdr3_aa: AWSVPQLYNEKLF

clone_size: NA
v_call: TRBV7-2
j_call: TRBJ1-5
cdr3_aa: ASSSWTGGGQPQH

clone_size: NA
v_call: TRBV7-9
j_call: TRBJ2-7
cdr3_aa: ASSPRESPYEQY

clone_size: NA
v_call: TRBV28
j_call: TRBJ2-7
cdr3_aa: ASNAAYEQY

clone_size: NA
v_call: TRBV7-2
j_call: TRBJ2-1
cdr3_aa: ASSPPTSRWGNEQF

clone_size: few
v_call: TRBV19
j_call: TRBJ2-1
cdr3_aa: ASSEGRYGIQQF

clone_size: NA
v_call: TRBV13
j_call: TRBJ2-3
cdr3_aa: ASSPREVAGPDTQY

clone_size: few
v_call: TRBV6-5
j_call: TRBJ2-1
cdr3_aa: ASRTPGPYNEQF